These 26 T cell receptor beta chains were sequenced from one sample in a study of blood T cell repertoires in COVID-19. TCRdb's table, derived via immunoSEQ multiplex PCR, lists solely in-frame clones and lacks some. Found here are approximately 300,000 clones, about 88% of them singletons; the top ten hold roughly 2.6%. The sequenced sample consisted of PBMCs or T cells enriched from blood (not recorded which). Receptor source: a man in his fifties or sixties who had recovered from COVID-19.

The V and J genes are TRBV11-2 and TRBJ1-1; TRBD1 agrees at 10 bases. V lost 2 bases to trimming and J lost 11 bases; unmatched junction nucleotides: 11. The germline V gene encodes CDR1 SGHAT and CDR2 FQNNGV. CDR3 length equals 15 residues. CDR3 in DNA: TGTGCCAGCAGCTTATGGGGGACAGGGGAGTCTTGGGCTTTCTTT. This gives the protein CASSLWGTGESWAFF.

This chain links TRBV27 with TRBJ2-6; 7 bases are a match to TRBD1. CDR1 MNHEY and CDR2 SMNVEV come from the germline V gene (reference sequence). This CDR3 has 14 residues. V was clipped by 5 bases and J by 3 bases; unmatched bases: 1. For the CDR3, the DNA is TGTGCCAGCAGTGACAGGGATGGGGCCAACGTCCTGACTTTC. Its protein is CASSDRDGANVLTF. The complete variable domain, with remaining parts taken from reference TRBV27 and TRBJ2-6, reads EAQVTQNPRYLITVTGKKLTVTCSQNMNHEYMSWYRQDPGLGLRQIYYSMNVEVTDKGDVPEGYKVSRKEKRNFPLILESPSPNQTSLYFCASSDRDGANVLTFGAGSRLTVL.

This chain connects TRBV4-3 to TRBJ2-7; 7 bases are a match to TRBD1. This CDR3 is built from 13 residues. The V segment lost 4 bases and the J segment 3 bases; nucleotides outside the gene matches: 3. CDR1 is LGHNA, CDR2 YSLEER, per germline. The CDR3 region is CASSLRQGYEQYF. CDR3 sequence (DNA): TGCGCCAGCAGCCTTCGACAGGGCTACGAGCAGTACTTC.

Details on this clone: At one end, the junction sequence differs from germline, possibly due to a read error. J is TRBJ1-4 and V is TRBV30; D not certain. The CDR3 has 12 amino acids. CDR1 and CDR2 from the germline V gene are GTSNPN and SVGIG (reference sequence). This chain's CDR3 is CAWSGTSEKLFF. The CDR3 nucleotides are TGTGCCTGGAGTGGGACTAGTGAAAAACTGTTTTTT.

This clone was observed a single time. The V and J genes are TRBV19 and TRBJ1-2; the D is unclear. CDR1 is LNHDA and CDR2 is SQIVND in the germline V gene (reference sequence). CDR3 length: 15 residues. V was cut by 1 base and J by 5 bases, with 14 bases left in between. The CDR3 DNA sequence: TGTGCCAGTAGTATAGGGGCCGACCCTTGGTATGGCTACACCTTC. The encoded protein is CASSIGADPWYGYTF.

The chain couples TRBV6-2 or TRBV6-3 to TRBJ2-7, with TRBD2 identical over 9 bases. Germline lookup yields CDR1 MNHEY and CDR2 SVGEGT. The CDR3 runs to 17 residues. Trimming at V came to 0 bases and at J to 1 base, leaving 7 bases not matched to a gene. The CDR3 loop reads CASSYSARSGGSYEQYF. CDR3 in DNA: TGTGCCAGCAGTTACTCCGCCCGTAGCGGGGGTTCCTACGAGCAGTACTTC.

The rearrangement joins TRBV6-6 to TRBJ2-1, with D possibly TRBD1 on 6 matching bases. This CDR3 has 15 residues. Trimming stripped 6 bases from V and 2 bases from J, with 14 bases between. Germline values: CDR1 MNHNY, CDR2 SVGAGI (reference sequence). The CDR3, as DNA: TGTGCCAGCAGCCCCATGGACAGTACCTACAATGAGCAGTTCTTC. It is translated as CASSPMDSTYNEQFF.

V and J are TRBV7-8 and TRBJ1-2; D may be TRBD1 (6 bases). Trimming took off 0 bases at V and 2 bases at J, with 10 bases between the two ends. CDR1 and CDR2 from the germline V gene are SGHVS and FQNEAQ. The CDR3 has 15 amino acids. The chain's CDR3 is CASSLAGGVNYGYTF. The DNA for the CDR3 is TGTGCCAGCAGCTTAGCAGGGGGTGTAAACTATGGCTACACCTTC. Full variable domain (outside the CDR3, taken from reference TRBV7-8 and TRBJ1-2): GAGVSQSPRYKVAKRGQDVALRCDPISGHVSLFWYQQALGQGPEFLTYFQNEAQLDKSGLPSDRFFAERPEGSVSTLKIQRTQQEDSAVYLCASSLAGGVNYGYTFGSGTRLTVV.

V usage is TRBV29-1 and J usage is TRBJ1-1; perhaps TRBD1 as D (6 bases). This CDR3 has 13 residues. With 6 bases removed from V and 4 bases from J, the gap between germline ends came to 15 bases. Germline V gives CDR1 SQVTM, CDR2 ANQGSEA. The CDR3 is CSVDTGFVTEAFF. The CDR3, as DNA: TGCAGCGTAGACACAGGGTTCGTCACTGAAGCTTTCTTT. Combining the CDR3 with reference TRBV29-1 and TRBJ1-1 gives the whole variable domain SAVISQKPSRDICQRGTSLTIQCQVDSQVTMMFWYRQQPGQSLTLIATANQGSEATYESGFVIDKFPISRPNLTFSTLTVSNMSPEDSSIYLCSVDTGFVTEAFFGQGTRLTVV.

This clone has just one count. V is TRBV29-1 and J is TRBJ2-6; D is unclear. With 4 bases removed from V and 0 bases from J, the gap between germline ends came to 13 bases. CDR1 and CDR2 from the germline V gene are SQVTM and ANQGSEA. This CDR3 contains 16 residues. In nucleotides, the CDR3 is TGCAGCGTTGGTTCTCGTCTAAGCTCTGGGGCCAACGTCCTGACTTTC. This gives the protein CSVGSRLSSGANVLTF.

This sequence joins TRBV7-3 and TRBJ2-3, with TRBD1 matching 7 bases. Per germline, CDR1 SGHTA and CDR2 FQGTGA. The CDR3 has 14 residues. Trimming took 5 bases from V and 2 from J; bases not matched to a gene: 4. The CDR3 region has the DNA TGTGCCAGCAGCCCGGGACAGCTCACAGATACGCAGTATTTT. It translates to CASSPGQLTDTQYF.

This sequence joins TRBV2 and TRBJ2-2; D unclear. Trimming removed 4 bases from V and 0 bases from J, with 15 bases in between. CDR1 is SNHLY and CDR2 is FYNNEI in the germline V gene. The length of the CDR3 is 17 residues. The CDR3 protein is CASSVSSQFANTGELFF. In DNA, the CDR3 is TGTGCCAGCAGTGTTTCGTCACAGTTCGCGAACACCGGGGAGCTGTTTTTT. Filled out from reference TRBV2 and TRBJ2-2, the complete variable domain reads EPEVTQTPSHQVTQMGQEVILRCVPISNHLYFYWYRQILGQKVEFLVSFYNNEISEKSEIFDDQFSVERPDGSNFTLKIRSTKLEDSAMYFCASSVSSQFANTGELFFGEGSRLTVL.

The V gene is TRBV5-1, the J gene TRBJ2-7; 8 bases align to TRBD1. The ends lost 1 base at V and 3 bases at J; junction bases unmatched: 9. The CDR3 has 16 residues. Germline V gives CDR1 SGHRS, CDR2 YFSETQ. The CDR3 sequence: CASSLYHPGQDYEQYF. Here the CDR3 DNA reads TGCGCCAGCAGCTTGTACCATCCGGGACAGGACTACGAGCAGTACTTC.

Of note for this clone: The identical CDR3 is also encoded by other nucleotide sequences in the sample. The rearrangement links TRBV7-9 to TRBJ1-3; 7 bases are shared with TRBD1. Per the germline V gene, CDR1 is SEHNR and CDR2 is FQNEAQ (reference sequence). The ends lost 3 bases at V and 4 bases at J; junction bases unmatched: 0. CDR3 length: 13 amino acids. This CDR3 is CASSLGQGNTIYF. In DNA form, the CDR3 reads TGTGCCAGCAGCTTGGGACAGGGAAACACCATATATTTT. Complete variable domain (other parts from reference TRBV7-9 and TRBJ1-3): DTGVSQNPRHKITKRGQNVTFRCDPISEHNRLYWYRQTLGQGPEFLTYFQNEAQLEKSRLLSDRFSAERPKGSFSTLEIQRTEQGDSAMYLCASSLGQGNTIYFGEGSWLTVV.

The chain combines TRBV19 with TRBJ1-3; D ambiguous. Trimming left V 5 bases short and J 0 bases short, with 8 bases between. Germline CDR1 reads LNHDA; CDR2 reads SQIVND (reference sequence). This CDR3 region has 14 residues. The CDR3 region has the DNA TGTGCCAGTAGTCAACACCGCTCTGGAAACACCATATATTTT. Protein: CASSQHRSGNTIYF.

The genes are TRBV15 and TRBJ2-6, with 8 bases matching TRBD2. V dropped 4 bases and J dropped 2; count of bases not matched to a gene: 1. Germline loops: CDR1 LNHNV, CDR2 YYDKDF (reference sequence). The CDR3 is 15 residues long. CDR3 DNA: TGTGCCACCAGCACGCGGGGGGCTGGGGCCAACGTCCTGACTTTC. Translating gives CATSTRGAGANVLTF. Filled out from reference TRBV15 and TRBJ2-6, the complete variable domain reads DAMVIQNPRYQVTQFGKPVTLSCSQTLNHNVMYWYQQKSSQAPKLLFHYYDKDFNNEADTPDNFQSRRPNTSFCFLDIRSPGLGDTAMYLCATSTRGAGANVLTFGAGSRLTVL.

The CDR3 reads CASSPPRWEKLFF. CDR3 sequence (DNA): TGTGCCAGCTCACCACCGCGCTGGGAAAAACTGTTTTTT. The chain carries TRBV18 and TRBJ1-4; D remains ambiguous. The CDR3 has 13 amino acids. Per germline, CDR1 KGHSH and CDR2 LQKENI. The V and J ends lost 0 bases and 8 bases respectively, with 7 bases between them.

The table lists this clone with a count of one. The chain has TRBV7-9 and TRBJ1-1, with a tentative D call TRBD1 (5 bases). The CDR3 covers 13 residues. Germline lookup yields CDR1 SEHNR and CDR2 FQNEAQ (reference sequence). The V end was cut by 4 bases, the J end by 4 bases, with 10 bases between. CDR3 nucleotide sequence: TGTGCCAGCAGCTGGGGGGGTGGCACTGAAGCTTTCTTT. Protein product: CASSWGGGTEAFF.

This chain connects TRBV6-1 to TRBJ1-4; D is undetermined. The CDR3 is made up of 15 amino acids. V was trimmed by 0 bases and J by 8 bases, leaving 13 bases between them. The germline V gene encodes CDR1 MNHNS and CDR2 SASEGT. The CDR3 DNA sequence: TGTGCCAGCAGTGAAGCGTTGGGTTTCGGGGAAAAACTGTTTTTT. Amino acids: CASSEALGFGEKLFF.

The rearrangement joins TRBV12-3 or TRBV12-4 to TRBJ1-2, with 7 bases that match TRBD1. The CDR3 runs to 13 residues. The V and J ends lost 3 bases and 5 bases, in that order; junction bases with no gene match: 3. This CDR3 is CASSLAGGYGYTF. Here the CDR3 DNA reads TGTGCCAGCAGTTTGGCAGGGGGATATGGCTACACCTTC.

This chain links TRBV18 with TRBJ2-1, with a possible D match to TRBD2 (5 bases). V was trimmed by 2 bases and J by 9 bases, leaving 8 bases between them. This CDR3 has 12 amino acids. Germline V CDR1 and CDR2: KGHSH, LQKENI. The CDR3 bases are TGTGCCAGCTCACCAGGACTCGCTGAGCAGTTCTTC. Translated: CASSPGLAEQFF.

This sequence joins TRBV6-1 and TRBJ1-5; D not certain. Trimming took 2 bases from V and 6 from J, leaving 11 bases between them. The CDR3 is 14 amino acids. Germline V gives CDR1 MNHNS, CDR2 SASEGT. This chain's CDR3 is CASSEIRSSQPQHF. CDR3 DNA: TGTGCCAGCAGTGAAATCCGTAGTTCTCAGCCCCAGCATTTT.

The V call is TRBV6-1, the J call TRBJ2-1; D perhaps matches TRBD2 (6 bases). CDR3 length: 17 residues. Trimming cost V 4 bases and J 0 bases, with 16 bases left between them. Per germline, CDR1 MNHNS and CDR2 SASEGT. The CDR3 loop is CASSGGVGASSYNEQFF. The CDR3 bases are TGTGCCAGCAGTGGCGGGGTCGGGGCCAGCTCCTACAATGAGCAGTTCTTC.

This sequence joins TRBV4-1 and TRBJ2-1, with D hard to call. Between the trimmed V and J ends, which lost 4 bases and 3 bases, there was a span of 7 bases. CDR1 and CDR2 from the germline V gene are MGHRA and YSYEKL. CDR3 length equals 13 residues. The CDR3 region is CASSLDLYNEQFF. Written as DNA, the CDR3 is TGCGCCAGCAGCCTAGACCTCTACAATGAGCAGTTCTTC.

As DNA, the CDR3 is TGTGCCAGCAGTTTCTCGAATTCACCCCTCCACTTT. This codes for CASSFSNSPLHF. The chain has TRBV12-3 or TRBV12-4 and TRBJ1-6; D is uncertain. The CDR3 is 12 amino acids. Trimming left V 3 bases short and J 7 bases short, with 4 bases between.

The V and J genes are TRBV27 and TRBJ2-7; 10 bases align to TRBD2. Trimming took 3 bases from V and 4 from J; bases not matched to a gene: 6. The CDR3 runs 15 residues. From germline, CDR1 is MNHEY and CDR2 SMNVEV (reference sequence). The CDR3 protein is CASSFQREGGYEQYF. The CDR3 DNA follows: TGTGCCAGCAGTTTCCAGCGGGAGGGAGGGTACGAGCAGTACTTC.